One sample yielded the 15 T cell receptor beta chains listed below, sequenced in a study of CD8 T cells in Susac syndrome. Random hexamers were used to reverse transcribe roughly 0.5 to 1 ug of RNA. TCRdb analysed the immunoSEQ multiplex PCR reads with MiXCR anew, one entry per CDR3 protein. The sample consists of some 190,000 distinct CDR3 sequences, 90% to 97% of them appearing once. Input material: CD4+ T cells from PBMCs. These receptors were collected from a human donor with multiple sclerosis.

The chain links TRBV2 to TRBJ2-1; D perhaps matches TRBD2 (6 bases). The CDR3 totals 11 residues. V was trimmed by 4 bases and J by 9 bases, leaving 7 bases between them. Per the germline V gene, CDR1 is SNHLY and CDR2 is FYNNEI. This CDR3 is CASSVEGEQFF. The CDR3 DNA reads TGTGCCAGCAGTGTGGAGGGTGAGCAGTTCTTC. The variable domain in full, completed from reference TRBV2 and TRBJ2-1, reads EPEVTQTPSHQVTQMGQEVILRCVPISNHLYFYWYRQILGQKVEFLVSFYNNEISEKSEIFDDQFSVERPDGSNFTLKIRSTKLEDSAMYFCASSVEGEQFFGPGTRLTVL.

The CDR3 sequence: CSANRVGGNYGYTF. The CDR3 coding sequence is TGCAGTGCAAATAGAGTAGGGGGTAACTATGGCTACACCTTC. The chain is built from TRBV20-1 and TRBJ1-2, with D tentatively TRBD1 (6 bases). In germline, CDR1 is DFQATT, CDR2 SNEGSKA (reference sequence). This CDR3 region has 14 residues. V dropped 6 bases and J dropped 1 base, with 15 bases sitting between them.

The chain joins TRBV7-3 to TRBJ2-1, with D perhaps TRBD2 (7 bases). V lost 4 bases and J 4 bases, leaving 11 bases between the germline ends. The germline CDR1 and CDR2 sequences are SGHTA and FQGTGA. The CDR3 loop spans 14 amino acids. This CDR3 reads CASSSRGRYNEQFF. DNA of the CDR3: TGTGCCAGCAGCTCGCGGGGGCGATACAATGAGCAGTTCTTC. The variable domain in full, completed from reference TRBV7-3 and TRBJ2-1, reads GAGVSQTPSNKVTEKGKYVELRCDPISGHTALYWYRQSLGQGPEFLIYFQGTGAADDSGLPNDRFFAVRPEGSVSTLKIQRTERGDSAVYLCASSSRGRYNEQFFGPGTRLTVL.

The V and J genes are TRBV7-2 and TRBJ2-7; 9 positions match TRBD2. Trimming cost V 5 bases and J 3 bases; bases outside gene matches: 5. Germline V CDR1 and CDR2: SGHTA, FQGNSA. The length of the CDR3 is 14 residues. CDR3 bases: TGTGCCAGCAGCCGTAGCGGGGGAAACTACGAGCAGTACTTC. It codes for CASSRSGGNYEQYF.

This chain connects TRBV29-1 to TRBJ2-6; 7 positions match TRBD1. This CDR3 has 16 amino acids. Germline-derived CDR1 and CDR2 are SQVTM and ANQGSEA. Trimming removed 6 bases from V and 2 bases from J; junction bases left unmatched: 10. The CDR3 sequence is CSVTGNEDAGANVLTF. The CDR3 DNA reads as TGCAGCGTGACAGGGAACGAAGATGCTGGGGCCAACGTCCTGACTTTC.

The chain carries TRBV9 and TRBJ1-1, with 8 positions matching TRBD1. The germline V gene has CDR1 SGDLS and CDR2 YYNGEE. The length of the CDR3 is 13 residues. The trim removed 3 bases at V and 8 bases at J, leaving 6 bases unmatched. CDR3 DNA sequence: TGTGCCAGCAGCGCAGACCGGGACAGGGAAGCTTTCTTT. Amino acid sequence: CASSADRDREAFF.

The chain recombines TRBV29-1 with TRBJ1-1; maybe TRBD1 (5 bases). Between the trimmed V and J ends, which lost 2 bases and 6 bases, there was a span of 13 bases. Germline V lookup: CDR1 SQVTM, CDR2 ANQGSEA. CDR3 length equals 13 residues. As DNA, the CDR3 is TGCAGCGTTGAAAGCTGGGGGGACGCTGAAGCTTTCTTT. Translation: CSVESWGDAEAFF.

The V and J genes are TRBV7-2 and TRBJ2-5; D is uncertain. The ends were cut back, 3 bases at V and 2 bases at J, with 7 bases in the middle. Germline lookup yields CDR1 SGHTA and CDR2 FQGNSA. The CDR3 length is 13 residues. The CDR3 loop reads CASSFSRQETQYF. The DNA for the CDR3 is TGTGCCAGCAGCTTCTCCAGGCAAGAGACCCAGTACTTC.

This chain connects TRBV30 to TRBJ1-1; D ambiguous. V lost 5 bases, J lost 1 base, and 20 bases lay in between. The germline V gene encodes CDR1 GTSNPN and CDR2 SVGIG (reference sequence). This CDR3 contains 16 residues. CDR3 nucleotide sequence: TGTGCCTGGGCCCAGCGGGTACGAGCGCGGAACACTGAAGCTTTCTTT. It is translated as CAWAQRVRARNTEAFF.

The genes are TRBV12-3 or TRBV12-4 and TRBJ2-1, with D perhaps matching TRBD1 (6 bases). V lost 3 bases and J 1 base, leaving 10 bases between the germline ends. The CDR3 consists of 15 residues. The CDR3 DNA follows: TGTGCCAGCAGTTTCCAGGGGAGTTCCTACAATGAGCAGTTCTTC. This sequence encodes CASSFQGSSYNEQFF.

The chain is built from TRBV30 and TRBJ1-2; the D is unclear. Deletions cut 4 bases from V and 0 bases from J, with 9 bases between. Germline V gene sequence: CDR1 GTSNPN, CDR2 SVGIG (reference sequence). This CDR3 contains 13 residues. In DNA form, the CDR3 reads TGTGCCTGGAAAGCACCCGCTAACTATGGCTACACCTTC. Translation: CAWKAPANYGYTF.

CDR3 bases: TGTGCCAGCAGCCGTAACACCTACAATGAGCAGTTCTTC. It codes for CASSRNTYNEQFF. The V gene is TRBV7-3, the J gene TRBJ2-1; D gene ambiguous. V was shortened by 5 bases and J by 2 bases, with 7 bases between the two germline ends. The CDR3 contains 13 residues. In germline, CDR1 is SGHTA, CDR2 FQGTGA.

The rearrangement uses TRBV12-3 or TRBV12-4 and TRBJ2-5; TRBD1 aligns across 8 bases. There are 15 residues in the CDR3. Trimming at V came to 5 bases and at J to 4 bases, leaving 9 bases not matched to a gene. The CDR3 nucleotides are TGTGCCAGCAGTCCCCGGACAGGGCCGGGAGAGACCCAGTACTTC. Its protein product is CASSPRTGPGETQYF.

CDR3 protein: CASSQDDRGSDDEQFF. CDR3 sequence (DNA): TGTGCCAGCAGCCAAGATGATCGGGGGAGCGACGATGAGCAGTTCTTC. The chain recombines TRBV4-2 with TRBJ2-1; tentative D call: TRBD2 (6 bases). Germline values: CDR1 LGHNA, CDR2 YNFKEQ. With 0 bases removed from V and 8 bases from J, the gap between germline ends came to 17 bases. The CDR3 runs to 16 residues.

This clonotype was seen once. V and J are TRBV7-3 and TRBJ1-6; possibly TRBD1 for D (6 bases). The V and J ends lost 5 bases and 7 bases respectively, with 12 bases between them. Germline lookup yields CDR1 SGHTA and CDR2 FQGTGA. CDR3 length: 14 amino acids. CDR3 sequence reads: CASSKQGGNSPLHF. The CDR3 bases are TGTGCCAGCAGCAAACAGGGAGGCAATTCACCCCTCCACTTT.